Below, one TCR beta chain is given with its context. In the original workflow: How many nucleated cells were present was estimated from reference gene primer amplification. Assay used: immunoSEQ multiplex PCR; TCRdb lists only in-frame clones, some missing. V and J calls plus clone size are reproduced from that table; the DNA served to infer D and trimming. The sample lists a few hundred thousand clones, approximately 88% seen once, with more than 8.5% in the top ten. Germline-derived CDR1 and CDR2 are SGHRS and YFSETQ. After removal of 0 bases from V and 1 base from J, the junction contained 9 bases not matched to a gene. The length of the CDR3 is 19 residues. This sample is drawn from a study of blood T cell repertoires in COVID-19. Study at large: COVID-19 samples collected from the United States, Italy and Spain covered acute and convalescent phases.

Those enrolled in Seattle joined during active infection and were followed longitudinally afterward. The V gene is TRBV5-1, the J gene TRBJ2-1, with 11 bases fitting TRBD2. The TCR comes from a woman aged 70-85 years with COVID-19, enrolled during active disease. Sample: peripheral blood. Written as DNA, the CDR3 is TGCGCCAGCAGCTTGGACGGGACTAGCGGAGTTGGGTCCTACAATGAGCAGTTCTTC. Amino acids: CASSLDGTSGVGSYNEQFF.